The 10 T cell receptor beta chains below all came from one sample that was sequenced in a study of cytomegalovirus exposure and HLA in healthy donors. This table comes from immunoSEQ multiplex PCR, and its TCRdb copy is limited to in-frame clones, with some not included. Here the sample spans 220,000 or so clones, 65% to 85% being singletons. Sequencing was performed on PBMCs. These receptors all come from a woman aged 25 to 39 in good health and CMV-seropositive.

The chain couples TRBV2 to TRBJ2-3; 9 positions agree with TRBD2. Germline CDR1 is SNHLY and CDR2 is FYNNEI. The CDR3 loop spans 14 amino acids. The J segment lost 0 bases and the V segment lost 9 bases, leaving 4 bases of the junction unmatched. The CDR3, as DNA: TGTGCCAGTCCGACTAGCGGAAGCACAGATACGCAGTATTTT. This encodes CASPTSGSTDTQYF. Filled out from reference TRBV2 and TRBJ2-3, the complete variable domain reads EPEVTQTPSHQVTQMGQEVILRCVPISNHLYFYWYRQILGQKVEFLVSFYNNEISEKSEIFDDQFSVERPDGSNFTLKIRSTKLEDSAMYFCASPTSGSTDTQYFGPGTRLTVL.

This chain connects TRBV7-6 to TRBJ2-2, with D hard to call. This CDR3 has 17 amino acids. Germline V lookup: CDR1 SGHVS, CDR2 FNYEAQ. The V end lost 5 bases, the J end lost 7 bases, and 23 bases lay between the germline ends. CDR3 sequence reads: CASSSSGGGSHIGELFF. CDR3 nucleotides: TGTGCCAGCAGCAGCTCGGGTGGCGGCAGTCATATCGGGGAGCTGTTTTTT.

This rearrangement joins TRBV6-5 to TRBJ2-1, with 11 bases lining up with TRBD2. Germline V gene lookup returns CDR1 MNHEY and CDR2 SVGAGI. J lost 5 bases, V lost 4 bases, and 7 bases had no gene match. This CDR3 is 16 amino acids long. The CDR3 DNA sequence: TGTGCCAGCAGTTTAACTAGCGGGAGTAGGAACAATGAGCAGTTCTTC. The encoded protein is CASSLTSGSRNNEQFF.

This chain connects TRBV6-1 to TRBJ1-5; 8 bases are shared with TRBD1. The CDR3 is 16 residues long. The trim removed 4 bases at V and 2 bases at J, leaving 7 bases unmatched. From germline, CDR1 is MNHNS and CDR2 SASEGT. DNA for the CDR3: TGTGCCAGCAGTGGCCGGACAGGGCATGGCAATCAGCCCCAGCATTTT. Translated, it gives CASSGRTGHGNQPQHF.

V and J are TRBV29-1 and TRBJ2-7; 7 bases are a match to TRBD1. V was clipped by 5 bases and J by 3 bases; unmatched bases: 7. Germline CDR1 is SQVTM and CDR2 is ANQGSEA. The CDR3 totals 13 residues. The CDR3 DNA follows: TGCAGCGTTATGACAGGGACGGGCTACGAGCAGTACTTC. This sequence encodes CSVMTGTGYEQYF.

The chain carries TRBV2 and TRBJ1-2; 11 nucleotides line up with TRBD1. The germline gives CDR1 SNHLY, CDR2 FYNNEI. The CDR3 runs 15 residues. Germline trimming cut 7 bases from V and 7 bases from J; bases unmatched to any gene: 11. The DNA for the CDR3 is TGTGCCAGCAACAGAAAGGGACAGGGGGTAGTTGGCTACACCTTC. It yields the protein CASNRKGQGVVGYTF.

This rearrangement joins TRBV5-1 to TRBJ2-1, with 13 positions matching TRBD2. The CDR3 is made up of 16 amino acids. Germline values: CDR1 SGHRS, CDR2 YFSETQ. Trimming took 0 bases from V and 5 from J; bases not matched to a gene: 2. CDR3 region: CASSLGGLAGNNEQFF. CDR3 nucleotide sequence: TGCGCCAGCAGCTTGGGGGGACTAGCGGGGAACAATGAGCAGTTCTTC.

This clone occurred a few times. The genes are TRBV21-1 and TRBJ2-7; TRBD2 is the table's D call and was not checked against the DNA. TRBV21-1 is described as a pseudogene. The CDR3 spans 12 residues. In nucleotides, the CDR3 is TGTGCCAGCGAAAGGAGCTCCTACGAGCAGTACTTC. Translation gives CASERSSYEQYF.

The rearrangement joins TRBV5-1 to TRBJ1-2, with 9 bases matching TRBD1. This CDR3 region has 16 residues. Trimming took 4 bases from V and 7 from J; bases not matched to a gene: 14. The germline V gene has CDR1 SGHRS and CDR2 YFSETQ. The CDR3 protein is CASSPSVGQGIIGYTF. CDR3 nucleotide sequence: TGCGCCAGCAGCCCCTCGGTAGGACAGGGGATCATTGGCTACACCTTC. The complete variable domain, with remaining parts taken from reference TRBV5-1 and TRBJ1-2, reads KAGVTQTPRYLIKTRGQQVTLSCSPISGHRSVSWYQQTPGQGLQFLFEYFSETQRNKGNFPGRFSGRQFSNSRSEMNVSTLELGDSALYLCASSPSVGQGIIGYTFGSGTRLTVV.

The chain recombines TRBV30 with TRBJ1-1; D uncertain. The germline V gene encodes CDR1 GTSNPN and CDR2 SVGIG (reference sequence). The CDR3 is 13 residues long. The V gene lost 3 bases and the J gene lost 1 base, with 9 bases spanning the gap. The CDR3 sequence: CAWRFGGNTEAFF. The CDR3 nucleotides read TGTGCCTGGAGATTCGGCGGGAACACTGAAGCTTTCTTT.